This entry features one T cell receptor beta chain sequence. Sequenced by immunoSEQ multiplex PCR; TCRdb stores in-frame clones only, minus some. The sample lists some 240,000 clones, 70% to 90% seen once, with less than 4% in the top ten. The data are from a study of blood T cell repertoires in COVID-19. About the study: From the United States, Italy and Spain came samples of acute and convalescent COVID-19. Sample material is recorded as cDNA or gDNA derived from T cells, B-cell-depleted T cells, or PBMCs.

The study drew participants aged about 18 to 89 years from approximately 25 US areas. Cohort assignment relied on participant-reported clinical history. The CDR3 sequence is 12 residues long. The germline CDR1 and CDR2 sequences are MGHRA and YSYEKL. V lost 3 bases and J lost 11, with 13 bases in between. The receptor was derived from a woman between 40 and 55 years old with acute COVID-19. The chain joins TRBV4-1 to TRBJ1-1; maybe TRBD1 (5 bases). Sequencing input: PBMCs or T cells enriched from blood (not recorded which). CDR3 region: CASSQADSRAFF. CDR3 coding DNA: TGCGCCAGCAGCCAGGCCGACAGTCGGGCTTTCTTT.